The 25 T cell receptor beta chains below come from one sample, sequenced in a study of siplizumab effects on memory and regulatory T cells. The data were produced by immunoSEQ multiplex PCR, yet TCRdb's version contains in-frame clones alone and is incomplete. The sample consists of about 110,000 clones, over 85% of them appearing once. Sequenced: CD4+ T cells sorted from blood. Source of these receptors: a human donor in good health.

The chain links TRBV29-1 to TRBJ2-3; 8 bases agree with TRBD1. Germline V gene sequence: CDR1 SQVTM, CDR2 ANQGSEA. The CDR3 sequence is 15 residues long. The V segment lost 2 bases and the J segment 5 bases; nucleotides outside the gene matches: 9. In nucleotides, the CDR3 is TGCAGCGTTGAAAGAACAGGGGGGCCCGGAGATACGCAGTATTTT. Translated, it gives CSVERTGGPGDTQYF.

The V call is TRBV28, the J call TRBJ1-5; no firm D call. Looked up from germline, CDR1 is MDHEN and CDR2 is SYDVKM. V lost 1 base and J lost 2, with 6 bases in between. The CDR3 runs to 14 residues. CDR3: CASSLSGGNQPQHF. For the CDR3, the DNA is TGTGCCAGCAGTTTATCCGGGGGCAATCAGCCCCAGCATTTT.

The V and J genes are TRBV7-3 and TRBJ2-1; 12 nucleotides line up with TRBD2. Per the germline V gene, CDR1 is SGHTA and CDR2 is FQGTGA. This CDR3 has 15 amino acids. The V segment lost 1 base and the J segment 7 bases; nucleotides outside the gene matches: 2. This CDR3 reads CASSLKLAGGNEQFF. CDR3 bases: TGTGCCAGCAGCTTAAAGCTAGCGGGGGGGAATGAGCAGTTCTTC.

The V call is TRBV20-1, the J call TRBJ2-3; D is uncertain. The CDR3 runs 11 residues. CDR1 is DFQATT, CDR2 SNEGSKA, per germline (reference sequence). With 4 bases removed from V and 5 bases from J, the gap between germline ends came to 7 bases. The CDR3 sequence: CSAIRGDTQYF. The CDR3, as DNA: TGCAGTGCTATTCGCGGAGATACGCAGTATTTT.

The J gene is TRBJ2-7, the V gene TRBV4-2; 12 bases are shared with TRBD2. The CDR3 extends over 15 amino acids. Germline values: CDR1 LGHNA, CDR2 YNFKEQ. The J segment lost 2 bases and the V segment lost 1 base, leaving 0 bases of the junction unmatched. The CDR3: CASSQGLAGAYEQYF. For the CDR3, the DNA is TGTGCCAGCAGCCAAGGACTAGCGGGGGCCTACGAGCAGTACTTC.

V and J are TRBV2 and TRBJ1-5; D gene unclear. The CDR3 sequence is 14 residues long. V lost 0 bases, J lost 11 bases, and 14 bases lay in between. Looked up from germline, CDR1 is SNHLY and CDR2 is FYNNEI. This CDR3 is CASSEAGPGSAQHF. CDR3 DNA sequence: TGTGCCAGCAGTGAAGCCGGACCGGGTTCGGCCCAGCATTTT.

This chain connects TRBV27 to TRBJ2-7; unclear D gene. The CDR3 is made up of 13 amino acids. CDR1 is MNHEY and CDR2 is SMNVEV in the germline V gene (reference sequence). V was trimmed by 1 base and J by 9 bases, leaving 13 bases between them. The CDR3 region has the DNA TGTGCCAGCAGTTTATTGAGTTGGGGTCCGCAGTACTTC. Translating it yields CASSLLSWGPQYF.

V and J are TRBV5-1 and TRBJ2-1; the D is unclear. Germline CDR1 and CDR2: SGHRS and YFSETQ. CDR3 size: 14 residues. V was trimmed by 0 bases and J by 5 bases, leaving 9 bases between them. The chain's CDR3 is CASSLALVNNEQFF. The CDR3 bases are TGCGCCAGCAGCTTGGCCCTAGTTAACAATGAGCAGTTCTTC.

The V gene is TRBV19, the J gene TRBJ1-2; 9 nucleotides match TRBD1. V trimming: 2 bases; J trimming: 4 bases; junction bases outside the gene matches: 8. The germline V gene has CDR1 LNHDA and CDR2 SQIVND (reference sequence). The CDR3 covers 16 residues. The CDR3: CASSIRGQGQVYGYTF. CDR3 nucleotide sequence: TGTGCCAGTAGTATAAGGGGACAGGGACAGGTCTATGGCTACACCTTC.

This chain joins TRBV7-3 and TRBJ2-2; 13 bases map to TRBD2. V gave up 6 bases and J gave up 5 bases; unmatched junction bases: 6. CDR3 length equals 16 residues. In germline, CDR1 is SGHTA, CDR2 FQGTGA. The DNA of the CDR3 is TGTGCCAGCAGTTCGCCGGGACTAGCGGGAACCGGGGAGCTGTTTTTT. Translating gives CASSSPGLAGTGELFF.

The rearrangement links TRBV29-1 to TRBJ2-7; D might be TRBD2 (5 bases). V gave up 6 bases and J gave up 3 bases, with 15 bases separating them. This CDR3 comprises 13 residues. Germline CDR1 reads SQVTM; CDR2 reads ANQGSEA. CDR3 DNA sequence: TGCAGCGTAGAGGGTGTAGATGGCTACGAGCAGTACTTC. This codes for CSVEGVDGYEQYF.

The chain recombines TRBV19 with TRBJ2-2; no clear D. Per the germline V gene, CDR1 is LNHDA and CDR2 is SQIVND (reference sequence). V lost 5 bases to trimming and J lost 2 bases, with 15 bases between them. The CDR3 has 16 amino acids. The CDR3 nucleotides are TGTGCCAGTAGTTACCCCCAGTGGGAAAACACCGGGGAGCTGTTTTTT. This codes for CASSYPQWENTGELFF.

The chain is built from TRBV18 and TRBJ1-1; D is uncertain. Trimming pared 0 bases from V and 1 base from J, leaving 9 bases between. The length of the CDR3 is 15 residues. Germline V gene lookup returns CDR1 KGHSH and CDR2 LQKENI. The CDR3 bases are TGTGCCAGCTCACCACCCTGGAGCCAGAACACTGAAGCTTTCTTT. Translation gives CASSPPWSQNTEAFF.

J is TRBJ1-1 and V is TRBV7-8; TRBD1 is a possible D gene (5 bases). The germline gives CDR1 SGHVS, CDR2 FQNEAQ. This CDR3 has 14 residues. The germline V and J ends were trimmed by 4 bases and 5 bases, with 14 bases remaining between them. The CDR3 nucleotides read TGTGCCAGCAGCTCCGGGACTTTGGGGACTGAAGCTTTCTTT. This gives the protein CASSSGTLGTEAFF.

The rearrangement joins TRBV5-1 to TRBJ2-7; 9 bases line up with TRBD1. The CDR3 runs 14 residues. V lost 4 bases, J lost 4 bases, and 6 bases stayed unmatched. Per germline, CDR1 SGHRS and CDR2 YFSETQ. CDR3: CASSQAGTGYEQYF. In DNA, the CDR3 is TGCGCCAGCAGCCAAGCCGGGACAGGGTACGAGCAGTACTTC.

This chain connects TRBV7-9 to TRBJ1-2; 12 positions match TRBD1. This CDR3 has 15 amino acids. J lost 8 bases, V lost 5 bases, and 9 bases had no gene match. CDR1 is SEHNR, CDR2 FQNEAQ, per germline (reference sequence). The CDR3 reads CASSAGTGGGQGYTF. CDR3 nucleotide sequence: TGTGCCAGCAGCGCTGGGACAGGGGGCGGGCAGGGCTACACCTTC. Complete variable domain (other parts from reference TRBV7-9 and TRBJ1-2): DTGVSQNPRHKITKRGQNVTFRCDPISEHNRLYWYRQTLGQGPEFLTYFQNEAQLEKSRLLSDRFSAERPKGSFSTLEIQRTEQGDSAMYLCASSAGTGGGQGYTFGSGTRLTVV.

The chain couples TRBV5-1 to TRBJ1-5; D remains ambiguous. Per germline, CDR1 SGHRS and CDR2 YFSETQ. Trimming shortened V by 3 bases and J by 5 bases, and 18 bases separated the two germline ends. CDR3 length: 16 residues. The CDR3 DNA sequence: TGCGCCAGCAGCTCGGAACCGGGAGGAGGGCATCAGCCCCAGCATTTT. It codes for CASSSEPGGGHQPQHF.

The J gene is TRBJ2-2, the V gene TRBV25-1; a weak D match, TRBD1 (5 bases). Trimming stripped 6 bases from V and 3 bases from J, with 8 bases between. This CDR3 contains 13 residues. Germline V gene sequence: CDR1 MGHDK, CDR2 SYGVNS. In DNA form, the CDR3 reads TGTGCCAGCAGAAGACAGCACACCGGGGAGCTGTTTTTT. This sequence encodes CASRRQHTGELFF.

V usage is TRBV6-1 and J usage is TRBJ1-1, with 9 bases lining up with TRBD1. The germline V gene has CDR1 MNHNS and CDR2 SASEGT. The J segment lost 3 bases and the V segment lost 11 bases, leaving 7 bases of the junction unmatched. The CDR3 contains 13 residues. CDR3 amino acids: CAWGTGRDTEAFF. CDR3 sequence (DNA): TGTGCCTGGGGGACAGGGAGGGACACTGAAGCTTTCTTT.

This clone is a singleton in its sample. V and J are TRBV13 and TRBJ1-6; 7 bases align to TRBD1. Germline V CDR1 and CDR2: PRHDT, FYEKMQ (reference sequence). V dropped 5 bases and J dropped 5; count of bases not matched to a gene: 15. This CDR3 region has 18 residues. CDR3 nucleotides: TGTGCCAGCAGCCAAGGGGGCCCAACTATGGGCCATAATTCACCCCTCCACTTT. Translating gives CASSQGGPTMGHNSPLHF.

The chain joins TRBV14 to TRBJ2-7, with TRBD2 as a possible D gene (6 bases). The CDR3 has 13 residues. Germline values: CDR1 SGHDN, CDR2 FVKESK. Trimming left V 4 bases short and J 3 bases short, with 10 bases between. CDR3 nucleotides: TGTGCCAGCAGCCCTGGGGGGAACTACGAGCAGTACTTC. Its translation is CASSPGGNYEQYF.

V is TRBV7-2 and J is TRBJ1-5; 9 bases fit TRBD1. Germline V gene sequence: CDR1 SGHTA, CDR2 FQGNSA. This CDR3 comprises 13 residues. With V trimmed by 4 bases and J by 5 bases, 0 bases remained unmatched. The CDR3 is CASSWDRDQPQHF. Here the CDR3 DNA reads TGTGCCAGCAGCTGGGACAGGGATCAGCCCCAGCATTTT.

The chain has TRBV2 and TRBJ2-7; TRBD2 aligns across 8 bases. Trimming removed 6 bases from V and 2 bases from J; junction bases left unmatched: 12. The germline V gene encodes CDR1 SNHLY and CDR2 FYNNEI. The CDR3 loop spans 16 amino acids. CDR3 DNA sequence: TGTGCCAGCAGAGCCCGGACGACTAGCGTTACCTACGAGCAGTACTTC. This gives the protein CASRARTTSVTYEQYF.

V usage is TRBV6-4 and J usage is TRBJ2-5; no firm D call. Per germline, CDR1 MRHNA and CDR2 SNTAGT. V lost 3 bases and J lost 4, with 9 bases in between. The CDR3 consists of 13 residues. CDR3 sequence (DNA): TGTGCCAGCAGTGATCAGGAAGGAGAGACCCAGTACTTC. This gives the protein CASSDQEGETQYF.

CDR3 loop: CASRRSGSLSYNEQFF. Written as DNA, the CDR3 is TGTGCCAGCCGACGTAGCGGGAGCCTCTCCTACAATGAGCAGTTCTTC. The chain combines TRBV2 with TRBJ2-1, with 9 bases aligning to TRBD2. From germline, CDR1 is SNHLY and CDR2 FYNNEI. This CDR3 comprises 16 residues. J gave up 0 bases and V 8 bases, and 8 bases lay outside the gene matches.